This T cell receptor beta chain stems from a study of T cells in Graves' hyperthyroidism and ophthalmopathy. Study information: Upon initial diagnosis and before any treatment, peripheral blood was collected. Overall study results and limits: By a 13 V-J model, ophthalmopathy was set apart from stable hyperthyroidism. Ophthalmopathy was predicted by the model a median of around 5.9 months ahead of onset.

Amplified TCR beta CDR3 regions came from RNA transcripts. TCR CDR3 underwent first-round RT-PCR with the HTBI primer set. TCRdb redid the calling of the multiplex PCR reads with MiXCR, one entry per CDR3 protein. There are approximately 610,000 distinct CDR3 sequences in the sample; 16% occur only once, and around a sixth lies in the top ten. The source of the PBMCs was roughly 10 ml of fresh peripheral blood. This clonotype was recorded a few times. Its antigen is as yet unknown. This clonotype was sampled from a woman younger than 35 with Graves' hyperthyroidism. Sequenced: blood.

CDR3 amino acids: CATSSGDSRSETQYF. The CDR3 DNA reads TGTGCCACCAGCAGTGGGGACTCCCGATCCGAGACCCAGTACTTC. The rearrangement uses TRBV15 and TRBJ2-5, with a possible D match to TRBD2 (6 bases). The CDR3 is made up of 15 amino acids. V lost 3 bases and J 5 bases, leaving 16 bases between the germline ends. Germline-derived CDR1 and CDR2 are LNHNV and YYDKDF (reference sequence).